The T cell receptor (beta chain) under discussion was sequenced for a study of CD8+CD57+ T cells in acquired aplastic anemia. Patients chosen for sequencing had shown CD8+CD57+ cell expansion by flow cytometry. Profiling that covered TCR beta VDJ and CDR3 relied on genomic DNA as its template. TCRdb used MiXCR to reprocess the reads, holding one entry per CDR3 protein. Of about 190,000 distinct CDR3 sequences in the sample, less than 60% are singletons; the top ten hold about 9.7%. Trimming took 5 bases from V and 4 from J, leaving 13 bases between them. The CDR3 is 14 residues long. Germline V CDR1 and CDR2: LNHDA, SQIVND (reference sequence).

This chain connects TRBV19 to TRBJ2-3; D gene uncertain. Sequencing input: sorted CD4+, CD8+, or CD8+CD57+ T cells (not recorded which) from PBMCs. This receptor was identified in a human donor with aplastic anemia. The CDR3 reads CASSATLSADTQYF. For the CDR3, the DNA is TGTGCCAGTAGTGCGACGTTAAGTGCAGATACGCAGTATTTT.